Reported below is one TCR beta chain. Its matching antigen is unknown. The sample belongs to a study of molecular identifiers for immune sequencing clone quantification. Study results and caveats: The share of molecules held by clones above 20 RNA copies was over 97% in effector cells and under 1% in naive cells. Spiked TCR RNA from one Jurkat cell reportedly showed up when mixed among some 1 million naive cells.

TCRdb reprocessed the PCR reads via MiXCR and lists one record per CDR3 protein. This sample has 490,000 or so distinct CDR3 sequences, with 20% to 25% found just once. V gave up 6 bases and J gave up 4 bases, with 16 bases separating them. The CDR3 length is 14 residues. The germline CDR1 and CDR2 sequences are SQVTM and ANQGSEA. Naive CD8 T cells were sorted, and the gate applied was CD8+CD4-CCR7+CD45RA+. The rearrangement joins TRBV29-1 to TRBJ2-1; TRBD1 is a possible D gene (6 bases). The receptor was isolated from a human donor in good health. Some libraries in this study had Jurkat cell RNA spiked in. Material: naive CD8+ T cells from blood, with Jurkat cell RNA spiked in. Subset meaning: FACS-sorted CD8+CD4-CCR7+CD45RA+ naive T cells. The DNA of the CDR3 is TGCAGCGTAACCCCAGGGGTCCTGTACAATGAGCAGTTCTTC. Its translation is CSVTPGVLYNEQFF.